These 29 T cell receptor beta chains originate from one sample sequenced in a study of blood T cells in healthy people across ages. The authors ran a second PCR of about 7 to 11 cycles using a sample-barcoded 5' primer and a J-beta primer mix. TCRdb passed the 5' RACE reads through MiXCR, listing each CDR3 protein once. The sample consists of hundreds of thousands of distinct CDR3 sequences, 45% to 65% of them appearing once. Sequencing was done on a sample of blood. These receptor sequences come from a man in his sixties in good health.

This chain uses TRBV20-1 with TRBJ1-1; TRBD1 is a possible D gene (6 bases). Germline-derived CDR1 and CDR2 are DFQATT and SNEGSKA (reference sequence). The CDR3 has 14 amino acids. V shed 0 bases and J shed 0 bases, with 8 bases lying between them. The CDR3 is CSARDGGLNTEAFF. The CDR3 DNA sequence: TGCAGTGCTAGAGATGGGGGCCTGAACACTGAAGCTTTCTTT.

This rearrangement joins TRBV28 to TRBJ2-5; 11 bases line up with TRBD1. V lost 3 bases and J lost 3; bases outside the gene matches: 3. The CDR3 sequence is 15 residues long. Germline assignment: CDR1 MDHEN and CDR2 SYDVKM. CDR3 residues: CASSFPGQGEETQYF. DNA of the CDR3: TGTGCCAGCAGTTTCCCGGGACAGGGGGAAGAGACCCAGTACTTC.

The rearrangement joins TRBV20-1 to TRBJ2-6, with 11 bases matching TRBD2. CDR1 and CDR2 from the germline V gene are DFQATT and SNEGSKA (reference sequence). The CDR3 loop spans 17 amino acids. V lost 3 bases and J lost 0; bases outside the gene matches: 4. The CDR3: CSASRSGGASGANVLTF. The CDR3 coding sequence is TGCAGTGCTAGCCGTAGCGGGGGGGCCTCTGGGGCCAACGTCCTGACTTTC.

V gene TRBV7-8 combines with J gene TRBJ2-5; 12 bases agree with TRBD2. V lost 4 bases and J lost 4; bases outside the gene matches: 7. This CDR3 contains 16 residues. CDR1 SGHVS and CDR2 FQNEAQ come from the germline V gene. CDR3 loop: CASSSRLAGEGETQYF. For the CDR3, the DNA is TGTGCCAGCAGCTCCCGACTAGCGGGGGAGGGAGAGACCCAGTACTTC.

This clonotype has more than one count but fewer than ten. This sequence joins TRBV20-1 and TRBJ2-4; 8 bases line up with TRBD2. The CDR3 has 13 residues. Germline V gene data show CDR1 as DFQATT and CDR2 as SNEGSKA (reference sequence). V dropped 5 bases and J dropped 4; count of bases not matched to a gene: 4. CDR3 in amino acids: CSAASGGKNIQYF. The CDR3 DNA reads as TGCAGTGCTGCTTCGGGAGGGAAAAACATTCAGTACTTC.

The V and J genes are TRBV3-1 and TRBJ2-3; possible D gene TRBD1, 6 bases. Trimming took off 0 bases at V and 6 bases at J, with 16 bases between the two ends. Germline V gene sequence: CDR1 LGHDT, CDR2 YNNKEL (reference sequence). The CDR3 length is 16 residues. CDR3 residues: CASSQDRAGVADTQYF. CDR3 DNA: TGTGCCAGCAGCCAAGATCGGGCAGGGGTGGCGGATACGCAGTATTTT.

This clonotype was counted between two and nine times. The J gene is TRBJ2-3, the V gene TRBV6-5; 9 bases match TRBD2. CDR3 length: 18 amino acids. Germline assignment: CDR1 MNHEY and CDR2 SVGAGI. With V trimmed by 2 bases and J by 2 bases, 11 bases remained unmatched. The CDR3 sequence: CASSYVRGGSRVTDTQYF. CDR3 in DNA: TGTGCCAGCAGTTACGTGCGGGGGGGTAGTCGTGTCACAGATACGCAGTATTTT.

The chain employs TRBV6-2 or TRBV6-3 and TRBJ1-2, with 8 positions matching TRBD1. V lost 5 bases to trimming and J lost 2 bases; unmatched junction nucleotides: 10. The CDR3 is 16 amino acids. Per the germline V gene, CDR1 is MNHEY and CDR2 is SVGEGT. CDR3 amino acids: CASSPRTGRRNYGYTF. DNA for the CDR3: TGTGCCAGCAGTCCCCGGACAGGGCGAAGGAACTATGGCTACACCTTC.

This clonotype appeared a few times. J is TRBJ1-1 and V is TRBV4-1; the match to TRBD1 covers 9 bases. Germline CDR1 reads MGHRA; CDR2 reads YSYEKL. The V gene end was trimmed by 4 bases and the J gene end by 4 bases; junction bases not matched to a gene: 10. The CDR3 contains 16 residues. The CDR3, as DNA: TGCGCCAGCAGCCGAGGGACAGGGTGGGGAGCCACTGAAGCTTTCTTT. Protein sequence: CASSRGTGWGATEAFF.

This clonotype occurred a few times. The chain links TRBV5-5 to TRBJ2-5; a weak D match, TRBD1 (6 bases). Trimming took off 3 bases at V and 0 bases at J, with 9 bases between the two ends. There are 14 residues in the CDR3. Per the germline V gene, CDR1 is SGHKS and CDR2 is YYEKEE (reference sequence). CDR3 DNA: TGTGCCAGCAGCTCGACAGGCTACCAAGAGACCCAGTACTTC. Translation gives CASSSTGYQETQYF. The whole variable domain, remainder taken from reference TRBV5-5 and TRBJ2-5, is DAGVTQSPTHLIKTRGQQVTLRCSPISGHKSVSWYQQVLGQGPQFIFQYYEKEERGRGNFPDRFSARQFPNYSSELNVNALLLGDSALYLCASSSTGYQETQYFGPGTRLLVL.

The chain carries TRBV12-3 or TRBV12-4 and TRBJ1-4, with D perhaps matching TRBD1 (6 bases). Trimming shortened V by 3 bases and J by 4 bases, and 18 bases separated the two germline ends. The CDR3 consists of 17 residues. The DNA of the CDR3 is TGTGCCAGCAGTTTTGAGGGGGGGGGGAAGATTAATGAAAAACTGTTTTTT. It translates to CASSFEGGGKINEKLFF.

The V call is TRBV12-3 or TRBV12-4, the J call TRBJ2-3; D is perhaps TRBD1 (7 bases). The CDR3 contains 16 residues. Trimming stripped 3 bases from V and 0 bases from J, with 13 bases between. CDR3 amino acids: CASSFRGVTSTDTQYF. The CDR3 DNA reads as TGTGCCAGCAGTTTCAGGGGGGTCACTAGCACAGATACGCAGTATTTT.

This clonotype has only a few counts. The V call is TRBV4-2, the J call TRBJ2-3; 7 bases map to TRBD2. The CDR3 loop spans 15 amino acids. The V gene's germline CDR1 is LGHNA and CDR2 YNFKEQ. Losses at the gene ends were 0 bases for V and 2 bases for J; bases not matched to a gene: 2. DNA for the CDR3: TGTGCCAGCAGCCAAGAAAGCGGGAACACAGATACGCAGTATTTT. Translated, it gives CASSQESGNTDTQYF.

The V gene is TRBV9, the J gene TRBJ2-1; D possibly uses TRBD1 or TRBD2 (5 bases each). V lost 0 bases, J lost 9 bases, and 7 bases lay in between. CDR1 SGDLS and CDR2 YYNGEE come from the germline V gene. The CDR3 has 12 residues. The CDR3 is CASSVGDGEQFF. Here the CDR3 DNA reads TGTGCCAGCAGCGTAGGGGACGGTGAGCAGTTCTTC.

The CDR3 here is CSVDGLAGGNEQFF. The DNA of the CDR3 is TGCAGCGTTGACGGACTAGCGGGGGGGAATGAGCAGTTCTTC. This rearrangement joins TRBV29-1 to TRBJ2-1, with 15 bases that match TRBD2. Germline CDR1 SQVTM, CDR2 ANQGSEA. There are 14 residues in the CDR3. V gave up 3 bases and J gave up 7 bases; unmatched junction bases: 1.

V gene TRBV11-2 combines with J gene TRBJ2-1; D perhaps matches TRBD1 (5 bases). The V end lost 8 bases, the J end lost 7 bases, and 6 bases lay between the germline ends. CDR3 length equals 10 residues. CDR1 and CDR2 (germline): SGHAT, FQNNGV. Here the CDR3 DNA reads TGTGCCAGCGGGGCGAATGAGCAGTTCTTC. As protein: CASGANEQFF.

This rearrangement joins TRBV27 to TRBJ1-5, with 10 bases fitting TRBD1. Germline CDR1 reads MNHEY; CDR2 reads SMNVEV (reference sequence). The CDR3 covers 18 residues. V lost 2 bases and J lost 6; bases outside the gene matches: 13. CDR3 DNA: TGTGCCAGCAGTTTAGGGACAGGGGTCCTTGGGGGTACTCAGCCCCAGCATTTT. Translated: CASSLGTGVLGGTQPQHF.

This clonotype was seen more than once but under ten times. The chain carries TRBV5-1 and TRBJ2-6; TRBD1 matches 7 bases. Germline assignment: CDR1 SGHRS and CDR2 YFSETQ. V was clipped by 0 bases and J by 2 bases; unmatched bases: 2. There are 16 residues in the CDR3. CDR3 DNA sequence: TGCGCCAGCAGCTTGGGGCAGGGGGCTGGGGCCAACGTCCTGACTTTC. This translates into CASSLGQGAGANVLTF.

The chain joins TRBV29-1 to TRBJ1-1; D is unclear. The length of the CDR3 is 13 residues. The germline V gene has CDR1 SQVTM and CDR2 ANQGSEA. The V gene lost 6 bases and the J gene lost 3 bases, with 14 bases spanning the gap. DNA of the CDR3: TGCAGCGTCCTCAGTAATTGGGACACTGAAGCTTTCTTT. Its translation is CSVLSNWDTEAFF.

The chain has TRBV5-1 and TRBJ1-1, with no clear D. Germline V gives CDR1 SGHRS, CDR2 YFSETQ. The CDR3 runs to 14 residues. Trimming stripped 4 bases from V and 0 bases from J, with 10 bases between. The CDR3 here is CASSPRRLNTEAFF. The CDR3 DNA sequence: TGCGCCAGCAGCCCCCGACGATTGAACACTGAAGCTTTCTTT.

This clonotype was seen a few times. The chain couples TRBV12-3 or TRBV12-4 to TRBJ1-4; D gene ambiguous. Between the trimmed V and J ends, which lost 2 bases and 5 bases, there was a span of 6 bases. The CDR3 covers 13 residues. CDR3 amino acids: CASSLNRNEKLFF. In DNA form, the CDR3 reads TGTGCCAGCAGTTTAAACCGAAATGAAAAACTGTTTTTT.

This clonotype was detected a few times. The chain employs TRBV29-1 and TRBJ2-5; no firm D call. V dropped 6 bases and J dropped 2 bases, with 10 bases sitting between them. Looked up from germline, CDR1 is SQVTM and CDR2 is ANQGSEA. This CDR3 comprises 12 residues. The CDR3 coding sequence is TGCAGCGTCCCGACACCGCAAGAGACCCAGTACTTC. This codes for CSVPTPQETQYF.

The gene calls are TRBV20-1 and TRBJ2-7; 7 bases agree with TRBD2. The CDR3 runs 15 residues. Per germline, CDR1 DFQATT and CDR2 SNEGSKA (reference sequence). With 3 bases clipped from V and 0 bases from J, the junction kept 8 bases outside the gene matches. The CDR3 here is CSARELARDSYEQYF. The CDR3 coding sequence is TGCAGTGCTAGGGAACTAGCGAGGGACTCCTACGAGCAGTACTTC.

This clonotype was observed a few times. This chain connects TRBV12-3 or TRBV12-4 to TRBJ1-1; no firm D call. Trimming removed 3 bases from V and 5 bases from J, with 10 bases in between. This CDR3 region has 13 residues. As DNA, the CDR3 is TGTGCCAGCAGTTTGTCCGAGGATACTGAAGCTTTCTTT. This encodes CASSLSEDTEAFF.

The chain couples TRBV15 to TRBJ2-7; D unresolved. TRBJ2-4 explains the end of the DNA better; the J call may be wrong. The CDR3 length is 12 residues. The germline V gene has CDR1 LNHNV and CDR2 YYDKDF (reference sequence). Here the CDR3 reads CATSRAGNIQYF. The CDR3 region has the DNA TGTGCCACCAGCAGAGCTGGGAACATTCAGTACTTC.

This clonotype was recorded only once. The chain joins TRBV12-3 or TRBV12-4 to TRBJ1-4, with 7 bases matching TRBD1. The CDR3 length is 14 residues. V shed 3 bases and J 12 bases; nucleotides not matched to a gene: 10. CDR3 sequence (DNA): TGTGCCAGCAGTTTCTCAAACAGGGGTAGGGAACTGTTTTTT. This gives the protein CASSFSNRGRELFF.

The rearrangement joins TRBV6-5 to TRBJ1-2, with D unresolved. This CDR3 contains 13 residues. V lost 10 bases, J lost 0 bases, and 12 bases lay in between. Germline values: CDR1 MNHEY, CDR2 SVGAGI. The CDR3 here is CATRRSSNYGYTF. In DNA, the CDR3 is TGTGCCACCAGGCGCAGTTCTAACTATGGCTACACCTTC.

The V call is TRBV6-1, the J call TRBJ2-3, with 10 bases matching TRBD2. CDR3 length equals 15 residues. Germline-derived CDR1 and CDR2 are MNHNS and SASEGT. V lost 6 bases, J lost 11 bases, and 14 bases stayed unmatched. CDR3 sequence (DNA): TGTGCCAGCAGGACCAATAGCGGGGGGACCGGTGGGCAGTATTTT. This sequence encodes CASRTNSGGTGGQYF.

The rearrangement uses TRBV7-2 and TRBJ2-1; 9 nucleotides agree with TRBD2. CDR1 is SGHTA and CDR2 is FQGNSA in the germline V gene. CDR3 size: 12 residues. Losses at the gene ends were 1 base for V and 15 bases for J; bases not matched to a gene: 4. CDR3 coding DNA: TGTGCCAGCAGCTTAGTAGCGGGAGTACGGTTCTTC. It is translated as CASSLVAGVRFF.